What follows are 11 T cell receptor beta chains derived from one specimen sequenced in a study of blood T cell repertoires in COVID-19. Generated by immunoSEQ multiplex PCR, the TCRdb table keeps only in-frame clones and is missing some. This sample has around 100,000 clones, with under 90% found just once. The sample consisted of peripheral blood. The receptors were gathered from a man in his 60s with COVID-19, enrolled during active disease.

The chain links TRBV6-2 or TRBV6-3 to TRBJ2-1; 11 nucleotides align to TRBD2. The CDR3 is made up of 18 amino acids. The J segment lost 4 bases and the V segment lost 3 bases, leaving 11 bases of the junction unmatched. The V gene's germline CDR1 is MNHEY and CDR2 SVGEGT. The CDR3, as DNA: TGTGCCAGCAGTTATTTGGACCTAGCGGGAGGTCGATACAATGAGCAGTTCTTC. As protein: CASSYLDLAGGRYNEQFF.

CDR3 nucleotide sequence: TGTGCCAGCAGCCAAGGTAATAGCGGGAGCTGGGACGAGCAGTACTTC. Its protein is CASSQGNSGSWDEQYF. The V call is TRBV4-2, the J call TRBJ2-7, with TRBD2 matching 9 bases. CDR3 length: 16 residues. CDR1 LGHNA and CDR2 YNFKEQ come from the germline V gene. V lost 1 base, J lost 5 bases, and 9 bases stayed unmatched.

V usage is TRBV19 and J usage is TRBJ1-1; a weak D match, TRBD1 (6 bases). CDR3 size: 13 residues. V shed 4 bases and J shed 4 bases, with 10 bases lying between them. CDR1 and CDR2 (germline): LNHDA, SQIVND (reference sequence). The CDR3 protein is CASSTYRATEAFF. The CDR3 region has the DNA TGTGCCAGTAGTACATACAGGGCCACTGAAGCTTTCTTT. The complete variable domain, with remaining parts taken from reference TRBV19 and TRBJ1-1, reads DGGITQSPKYLFRKEGQNVTLSCEQNLNHDAMYWYRQDPGQGLRLIYYSQIVNDFQKGDIAEGYSVSREKKESFPLTVTSAQKNPTAFYLCASSTYRATEAFFGQGTRLTVV.

This clone appeared once. V usage is TRBV29-1 and J usage is TRBJ1-2; TRBD1 is a possible D gene (5 bases). CDR3 length: 11 amino acids. Trimming took 6 bases from V and 4 from J, leaving 9 bases between them. Germline V gene data show CDR1 as SQVTM and CDR2 as ANQGSEA. The CDR3 coding sequence is TGCAGCGTGCAGGGCCGCTATGGCTACACCTTC. Amino acids: CSVQGRYGYTF.

The chain carries TRBV5-1 and TRBJ2-7; 8 bases agree with TRBD1. V lost 4 bases to trimming and J lost 1 base; unmatched junction nucleotides: 7. Germline CDR1 SGHRS, CDR2 YFSETQ. The length of the CDR3 is 15 residues. In nucleotides, the CDR3 is TGCGCCAGCAGCGCTAGGCAGGGGGCTTCCTACGAGCAGTACTTC. Translation gives CASSARQGASYEQYF. The full variable domain, rest sourced from reference TRBV5-1 and TRBJ2-7, is KAGVTQTPRYLIKTRGQQVTLSCSPISGHRSVSWYQQTPGQGLQFLFEYFSETQRNKGNFPGRFSGRQFSNSRSEMNVSTLELGDSALYLCASSARQGASYEQYFGPGTRLTVT.

This clone was observed a handful of times. The rearrangement uses TRBV29-1 and TRBJ2-1; 9 nucleotides agree with TRBD1. The germline V gene has CDR1 SQVTM and CDR2 ANQGSEA. V gave up 6 bases and J gave up 7 bases; unmatched junction bases: 10. This CDR3 is built from 14 residues. CDR3 sequence: CSVGQGKTENEQFF. As DNA, the CDR3 is TGCAGCGTGGGACAGGGAAAGACAGAGAATGAGCAGTTCTTC.

The chain has TRBV28 and TRBJ2-7; D might be TRBD2 (6 bases). Germline loops: CDR1 MDHEN, CDR2 SYDVKM. The ends were cut back, 9 bases at V and 4 bases at J, with 10 bases in the middle. The CDR3 extends over 11 amino acids. CDR3 protein: CASFGSYEQYF. For the CDR3, the DNA is TGTGCCAGTTTCGGGAGTTACGAGCAGTACTTC.

The chain couples TRBV5-4 to TRBJ2-2; 10 positions match TRBD1. After removal of 3 bases from V and 3 bases from J, the junction contained 2 bases not matched to a gene. The germline V gene has CDR1 SGHNT and CDR2 YYREEE (reference sequence). The CDR3 runs 15 residues. CDR3 nucleotides: TGTGCCAGCAGCTGGGGGACAGGGGACACCGGGGAGCTGTTTTTT. The encoded protein is CASSWGTGDTGELFF.

The chain couples TRBV6-5 to TRBJ2-7; TRBD1 aligns across 10 bases. This CDR3 is built from 12 residues. The V and J ends lost 8 bases and 4 bases, in that order; junction bases with no gene match: 2. In germline, CDR1 is MNHEY, CDR2 SVGAGI. CDR3 sequence (DNA): TGTGCCAGCTCGGACAGGGGGTACGAGCAGTACTTC. Its translation: CASSDRGYEQYF.

This rearrangement joins TRBV6-1 to TRBJ1-5, with D possibly TRBD1 on 6 matching bases. CDR1 and CDR2 from the germline V gene are MNHNS and SASEGT. The CDR3 extends over 15 amino acids. V lost 7 bases and J lost 0, with 13 bases in between. CDR3: CASTWGGYSNQPQHF. CDR3 bases: TGTGCCAGCACCTGGGGGGGCTATAGCAATCAGCCCCAGCATTTT.

The V and J genes are TRBV19 and TRBJ2-4; D might be TRBD1 (5 bases). Between the trimmed V and J ends, which lost 1 base and 5 bases, there was a span of 12 bases. The CDR3 is made up of 15 amino acids. CDR1 is LNHDA, CDR2 SQIVND, per germline (reference sequence). The CDR3 is CASSIAGSIENIQYF. CDR3 DNA: TGTGCCAGTAGTATAGCAGGGTCAATTGAAAACATTCAGTACTTC.